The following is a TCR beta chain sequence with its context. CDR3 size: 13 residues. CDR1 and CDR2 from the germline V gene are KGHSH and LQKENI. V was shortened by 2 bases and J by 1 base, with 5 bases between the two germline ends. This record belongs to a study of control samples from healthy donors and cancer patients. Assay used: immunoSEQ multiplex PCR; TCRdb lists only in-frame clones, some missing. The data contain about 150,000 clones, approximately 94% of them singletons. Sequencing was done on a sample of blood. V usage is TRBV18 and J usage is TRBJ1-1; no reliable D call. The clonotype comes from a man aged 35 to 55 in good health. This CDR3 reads CASSPTQNTEAFF. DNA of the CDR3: TGTGCCAGCTCACCAACGCAGAACACTGAAGCTTTCTTT.